This note documents a single T cell receptor (beta chain) sequence. Its antigen is not known. This sample was included in a study of radiotherapy plus CTLA-4 blockade in lung cancer. Whole-study results and caveats: Interferon-beta and early blood T cell clone dynamics reportedly predicted response best. Radiotherapy was combined with ipilimumab, and tumor-derived TCR clones then expanded in blood.

The ends were cut back, 7 bases at V and 1 base at J, with 14 bases in the middle. This CDR3 has 14 amino acids. Germline-derived CDR1 and CDR2 are MNHNS and SASEGT. Libraries were prepared by immunoSEQ multiplex PCR; TCRdb keeps only in-frame clonotypes and omits some of them. The repertoire includes approximately 94,000 clones, about four fifths of them detected once, and under 30% sits in the top ten. This material consisted of peripheral blood, taken from a patient treated with radiotherapy plus ipilimumab. V usage is TRBV6-1 and J usage is TRBJ2-7; D is ambiguous. The clonotype was recovered from a human donor with non-small cell lung cancer that progressed on radiotherapy plus ipilimumab. CDR3 DNA: TGTGCCAGCACCGAAGGCTCAGGATCCTACGAGCAGTACGTC. This encodes CASTEGSGSYEQYV.